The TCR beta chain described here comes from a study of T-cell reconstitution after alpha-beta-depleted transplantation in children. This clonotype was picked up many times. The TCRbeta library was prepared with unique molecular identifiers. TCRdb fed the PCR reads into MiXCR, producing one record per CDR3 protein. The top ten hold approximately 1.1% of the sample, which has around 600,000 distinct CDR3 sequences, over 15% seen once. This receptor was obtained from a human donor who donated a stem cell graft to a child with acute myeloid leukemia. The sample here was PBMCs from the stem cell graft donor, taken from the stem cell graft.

The DNA of the CDR3 is TGTGCCAGCAGCCTGATGGTAGGACATCCAACCTTC. This gives the protein CASSLMVGHPTF. V is TRBV12-3 or TRBV12-4 and J is TRBJ1-2, with a weak D call TRBD1 (5 bases). The ends were cut back, 6 bases at V and 14 bases at J, with 19 bases in the middle. This CDR3 spans 12 amino acids.